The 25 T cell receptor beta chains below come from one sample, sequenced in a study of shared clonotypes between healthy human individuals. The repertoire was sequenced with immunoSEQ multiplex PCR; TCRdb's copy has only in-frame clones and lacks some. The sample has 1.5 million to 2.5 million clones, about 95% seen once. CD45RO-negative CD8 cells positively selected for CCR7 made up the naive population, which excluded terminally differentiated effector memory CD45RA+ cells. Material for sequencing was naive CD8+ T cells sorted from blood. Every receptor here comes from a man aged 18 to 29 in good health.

The chain's CDR3 is CASSSMDWISYEQYF. The DNA for the CDR3 is TGTGCCAGCAGTTCCATGGACTGGATCTCCTACGAGCAGTACTTC. The genes are TRBV28 and TRBJ2-7; a weak D match, TRBD2 (5 bases). The germline gives CDR1 MDHEN, CDR2 SYDVKM. Trimming left V 4 bases short and J 0 bases short, with 13 bases between. CDR3 size: 15 residues. The whole variable domain, filled in from reference TRBV28 and TRBJ2-7, reads DVKVTQSSRYLVKRTGEKVFLECVQDMDHENMFWYRQDPGLGLRLIYFSYDVKMKEKGDIPEGYSVSREKKERFSLILESASTNQTSMYLCASSSMDWISYEQYFGPGTRLTVT.

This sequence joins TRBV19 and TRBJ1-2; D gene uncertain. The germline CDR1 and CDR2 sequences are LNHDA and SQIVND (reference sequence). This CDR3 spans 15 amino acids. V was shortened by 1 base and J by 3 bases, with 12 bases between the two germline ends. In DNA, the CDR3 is TGTGCCAGTAGTATAGGCCCTGGGGAATACTATGGCTACACCTTC. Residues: CASSIGPGEYYGYTF. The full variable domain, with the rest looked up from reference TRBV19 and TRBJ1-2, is DGGITQSPKYLFRKEGQNVTLSCEQNLNHDAMYWYRQDPGQGLRLIYYSQIVNDFQKGDIAEGYSVSREKKESFPLTVTSAQKNPTAFYLCASSIGPGEYYGYTFGSGTRLTVV.

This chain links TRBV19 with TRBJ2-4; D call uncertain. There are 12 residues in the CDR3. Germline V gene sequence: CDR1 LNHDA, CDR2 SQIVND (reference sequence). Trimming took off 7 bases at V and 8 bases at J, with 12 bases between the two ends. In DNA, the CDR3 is TGTGCCAGTATTGAGGAGCCAGACATTCAGTACTTC. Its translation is CASIEEPDIQYF.

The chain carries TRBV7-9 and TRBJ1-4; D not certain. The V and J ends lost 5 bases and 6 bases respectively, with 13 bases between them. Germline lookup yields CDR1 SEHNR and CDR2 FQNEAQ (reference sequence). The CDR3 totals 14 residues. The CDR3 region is CASSTRTVHEKLFF. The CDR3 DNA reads TGTGCCAGCAGCACGCGGACGGTGCATGAAAAACTGTTTTTT.

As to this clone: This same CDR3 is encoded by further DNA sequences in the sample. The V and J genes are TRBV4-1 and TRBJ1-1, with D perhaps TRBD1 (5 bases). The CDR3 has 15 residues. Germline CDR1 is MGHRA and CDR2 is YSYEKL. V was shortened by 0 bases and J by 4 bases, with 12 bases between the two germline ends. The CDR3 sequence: CASSQEPGGGTEAFF. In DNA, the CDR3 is TGCGCCAGCAGCCAAGAACCGGGGGGGGGCACTGAAGCTTTCTTT.

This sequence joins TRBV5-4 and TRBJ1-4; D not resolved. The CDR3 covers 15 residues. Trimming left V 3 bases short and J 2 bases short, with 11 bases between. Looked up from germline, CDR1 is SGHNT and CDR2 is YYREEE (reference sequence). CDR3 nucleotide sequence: TGTGCCAGCAGCTCGAACCTGGGTACTAATGAAAAACTGTTTTTT. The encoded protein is CASSSNLGTNEKLFF.

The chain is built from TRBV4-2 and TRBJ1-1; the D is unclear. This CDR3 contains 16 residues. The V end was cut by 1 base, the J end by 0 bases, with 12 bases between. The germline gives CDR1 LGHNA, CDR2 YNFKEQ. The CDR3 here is CASSQAEGTMNTEAFF. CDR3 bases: TGTGCCAGCAGCCAAGCGGAAGGAACAATGAACACTGAAGCTTTCTTT.

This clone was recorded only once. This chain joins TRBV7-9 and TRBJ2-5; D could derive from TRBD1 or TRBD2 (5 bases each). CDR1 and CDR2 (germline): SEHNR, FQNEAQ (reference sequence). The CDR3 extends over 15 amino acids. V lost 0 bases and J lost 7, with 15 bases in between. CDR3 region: CASSLALGTFGTQYF. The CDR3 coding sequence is TGTGCCAGCAGCTTAGCGCTAGGGACGTTCGGGACCCAGTACTTC.

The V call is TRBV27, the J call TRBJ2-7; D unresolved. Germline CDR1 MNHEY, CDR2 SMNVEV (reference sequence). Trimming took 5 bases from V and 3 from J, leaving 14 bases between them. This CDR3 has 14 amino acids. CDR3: CASSREAAYYEQYF. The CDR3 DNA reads TGTGCCAGCAGTCGCGAGGCGGCCTACTACGAGCAGTACTTC.

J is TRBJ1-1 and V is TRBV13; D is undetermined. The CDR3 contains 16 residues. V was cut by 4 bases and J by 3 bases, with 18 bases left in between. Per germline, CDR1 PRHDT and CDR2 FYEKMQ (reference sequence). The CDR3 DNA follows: TGTGCCAGCAGCTCGGTACGGGGAACGCCGGACACTGAAGCTTTCTTT. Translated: CASSSVRGTPDTEAFF.

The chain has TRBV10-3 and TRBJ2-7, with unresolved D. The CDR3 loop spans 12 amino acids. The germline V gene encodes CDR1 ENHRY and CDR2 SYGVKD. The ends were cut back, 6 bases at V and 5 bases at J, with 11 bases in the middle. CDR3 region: CAISQAADEQYF. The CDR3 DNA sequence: TGTGCCATCAGCCAGGCGGCGGACGAGCAGTACTTC.

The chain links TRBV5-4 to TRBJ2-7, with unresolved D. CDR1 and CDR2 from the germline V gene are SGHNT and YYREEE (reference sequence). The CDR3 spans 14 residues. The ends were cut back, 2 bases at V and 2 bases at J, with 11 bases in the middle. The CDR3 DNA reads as TGTGCCAGCAGCTTCATAGGAGTTACCTACGAGCAGTACTTC. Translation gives CASSFIGVTYEQYF.

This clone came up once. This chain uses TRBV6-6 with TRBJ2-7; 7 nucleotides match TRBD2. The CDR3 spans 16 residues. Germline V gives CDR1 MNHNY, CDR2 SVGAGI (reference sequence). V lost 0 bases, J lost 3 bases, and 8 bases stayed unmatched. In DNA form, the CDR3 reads TGTGCCAGCAGTTACTCGGGCGGGAGAAATGGCTACGAGCAGTACTTC. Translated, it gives CASSYSGGRNGYEQYF.

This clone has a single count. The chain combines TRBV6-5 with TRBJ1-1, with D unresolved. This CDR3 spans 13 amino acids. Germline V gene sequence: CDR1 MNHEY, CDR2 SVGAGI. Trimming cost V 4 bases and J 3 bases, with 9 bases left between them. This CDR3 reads CASSSQEYTEAFF. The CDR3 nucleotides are TGTGCCAGCAGTTCCCAGGAGTACACTGAAGCTTTCTTT.

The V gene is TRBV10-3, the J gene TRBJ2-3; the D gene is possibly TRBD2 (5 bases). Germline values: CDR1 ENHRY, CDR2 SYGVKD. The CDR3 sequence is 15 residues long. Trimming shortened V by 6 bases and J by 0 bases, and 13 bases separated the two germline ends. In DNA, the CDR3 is TGTGCCATCAGCCCGGACTCTTTTAGCACAGATACGCAGTATTTT. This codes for CAISPDSFSTDTQYF.

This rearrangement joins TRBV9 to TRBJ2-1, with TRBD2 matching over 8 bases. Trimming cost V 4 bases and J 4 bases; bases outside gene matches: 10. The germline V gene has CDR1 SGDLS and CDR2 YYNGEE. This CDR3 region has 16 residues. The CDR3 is CASSPPSGSGYNEQFF. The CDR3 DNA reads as TGTGCCAGCAGCCCCCCAAGCGGGAGTGGGTACAATGAGCAGTTCTTC.

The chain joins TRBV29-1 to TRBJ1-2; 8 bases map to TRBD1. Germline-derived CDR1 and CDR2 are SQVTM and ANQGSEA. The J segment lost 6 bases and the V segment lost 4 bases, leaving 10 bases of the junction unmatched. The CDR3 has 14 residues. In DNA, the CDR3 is TGCAGCGTTGTTCCATTAGACAGGGGAGATGGCTACACCTTC. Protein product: CSVVPLDRGDGYTF.

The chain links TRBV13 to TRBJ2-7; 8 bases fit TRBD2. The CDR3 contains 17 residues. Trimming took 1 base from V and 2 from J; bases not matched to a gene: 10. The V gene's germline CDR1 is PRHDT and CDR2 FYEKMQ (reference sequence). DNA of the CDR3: TGTGCCAGCAGCTTAGCCCCCGGGAGGGCCGGGACCTACGAGCAGTACTTC. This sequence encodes CASSLAPGRAGTYEQYF.

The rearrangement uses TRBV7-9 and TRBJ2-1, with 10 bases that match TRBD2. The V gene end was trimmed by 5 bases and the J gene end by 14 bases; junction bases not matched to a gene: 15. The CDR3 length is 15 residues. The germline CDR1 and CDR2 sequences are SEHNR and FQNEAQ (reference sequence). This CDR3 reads CASSPISGGPVAEFF. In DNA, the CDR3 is TGTGCCAGCAGCCCAATTAGCGGGGGGCCAGTAGCGGAGTTCTTC.

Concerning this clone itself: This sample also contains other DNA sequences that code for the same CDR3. The CDR3 sequence: CASSYSVTGELFF. CDR3 sequence (DNA): TGTGCCAGCAGTTACTCGGTTACGGGGGAGCTGTTTTTT. J is TRBJ2-2 and V is TRBV6-5; D remains ambiguous. In germline, CDR1 is MNHEY, CDR2 SVGAGI. This CDR3 is built from 13 residues. Trimming removed 0 bases at V and 8 bases at J, with 7 bases between.

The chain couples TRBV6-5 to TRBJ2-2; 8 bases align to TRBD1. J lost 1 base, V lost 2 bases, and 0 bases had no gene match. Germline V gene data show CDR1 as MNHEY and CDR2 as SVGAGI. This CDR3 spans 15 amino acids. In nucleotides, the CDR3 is TGTGCCAGCAGTTACGGGACAGGGAACACCGGGGAGCTGTTTTTT. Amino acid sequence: CASSYGTGNTGELFF.

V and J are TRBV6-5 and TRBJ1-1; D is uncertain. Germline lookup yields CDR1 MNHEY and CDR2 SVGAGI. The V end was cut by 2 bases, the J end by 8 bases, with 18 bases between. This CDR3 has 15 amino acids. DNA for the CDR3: TGTGCCAGCAGTTACGGATTTGGGCATTCTGGCGAAGCTTTCTTT. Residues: CASSYGFGHSGEAFF.

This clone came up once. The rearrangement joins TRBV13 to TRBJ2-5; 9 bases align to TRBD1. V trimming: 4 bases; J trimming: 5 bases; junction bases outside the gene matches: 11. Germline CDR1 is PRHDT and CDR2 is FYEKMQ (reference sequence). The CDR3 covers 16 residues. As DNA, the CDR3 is TGTGCCAGCAGCTATCGACGACAGGGGGTTTTGGAGACCCAGTACTTC. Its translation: CASSYRRQGVLETQYF.

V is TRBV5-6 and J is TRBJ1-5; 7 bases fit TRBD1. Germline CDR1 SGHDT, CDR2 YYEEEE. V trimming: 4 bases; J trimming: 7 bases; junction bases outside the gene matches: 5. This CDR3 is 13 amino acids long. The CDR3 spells CASSRGGLQPQHF. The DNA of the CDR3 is TGTGCCAGCAGCCGAGGGGGCCTCCAGCCCCAGCATTTT.

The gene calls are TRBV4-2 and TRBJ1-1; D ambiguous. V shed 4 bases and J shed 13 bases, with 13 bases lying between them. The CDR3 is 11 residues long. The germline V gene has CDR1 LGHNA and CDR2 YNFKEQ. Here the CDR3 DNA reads TGTGCCAGCAGCCTAGGTTCGATGGGTTTCTTT. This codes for CASSLGSMGFF.